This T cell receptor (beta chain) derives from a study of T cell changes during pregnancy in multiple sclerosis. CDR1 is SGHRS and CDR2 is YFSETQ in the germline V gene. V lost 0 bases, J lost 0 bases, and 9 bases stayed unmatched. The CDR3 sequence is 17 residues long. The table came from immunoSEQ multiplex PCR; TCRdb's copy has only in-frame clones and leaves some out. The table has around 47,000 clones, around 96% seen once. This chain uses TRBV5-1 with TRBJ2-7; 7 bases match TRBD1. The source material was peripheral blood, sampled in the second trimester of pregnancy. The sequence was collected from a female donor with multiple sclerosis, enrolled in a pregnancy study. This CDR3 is CASSLGYRGDRSYEQYF. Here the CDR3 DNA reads TGCGCCAGCAGCTTGGGGTACAGGGGAGACCGCTCCTACGAGCAGTACTTC. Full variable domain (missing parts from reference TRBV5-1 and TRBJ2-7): KAGVTQTPRYLIKTRGQQVTLSCSPISGHRSVSWYQQTPGQGLQFLFEYFSETQRNKGNFPGRFSGRQFSNSRSEMNVSTLELGDSALYLCASSLGYRGDRSYEQYFGPGTRLTVT.